These T cell receptor beta chains were read from a single sample in a study of cytomegalovirus exposure and HLA in healthy donors. Data came from immunoSEQ multiplex PCR; TCRdb stores just in-frame clones and leaves some out. This table has 85,000 to 130,000 clones, under 80% appearing once. The sequencing input was PBMCs. The receptors were sampled from a woman aged 45-59 years in good health and CMV-seropositive. Both conserved end residues are part of each CDR3. The order of the fields is V gene, clone size, D gene, J gene, CDR3 protein, CDR3 DNA. The D gene is left open where the match is weak. Size is stated for part of the rows, as once, few or many counts, or as a class when the clone is expanded.

TRBV5-8	.	TRBD1	TRBJ1-5	CASSVLTGVVLQPQHF	TGTGCCAGCAGCGTGTTGACAGGGGTGGTCCTACAGCCCCAGCATTTT
TRBV7-8	.	.	TRBJ1-1	CASSQSRENTEAFF	TGTGCCAGCAGCCAAAGCAGGGAGAACACTGAAGCTTTCTTT
TRBV6-5	.	.	TRBJ2-3	CASSLLSGDTQYF	TGTGCCAGCAGTCTCCTAAGCGGGGATACGCAGTATTTT
TRBV7-2	.	TRBD1	TRBJ2-1	CASSLGQGAPTYNEQFF	TGTGCCAGCAGCTTAGGGCAGGGGGCTCCAACTTACAATGAGCAGTTCTTC
TRBV28	.	.	TRBJ2-7	CASRAYRDFTYEQYF	TGTGCCAGCAGGGCGTACCGGGACTTTACCTACGAGCAGTACTTC
TRBV18	.	TRBD1	TRBJ2-7	CASSPLGTGPYEQYF	TGTGCCAGCTCACCACTGGGGACAGGGCCCTACGAGCAGTACTTC
TRBV2	.	TRBD1	TRBJ2-7	CASSIRILDRALNYEQYF	TGTGCCAGCAGCATCAGGATTCTCGACAGGGCGCTGAACTACGAGCAGTACTTC
TRBV7-3	.	TRBD1	TRBJ2-3	CASSRGTGGTDTQYF	TGTGCCAGCAGCCGCGGGACAGGGGGCACAGATACGCAGTATTTT
TRBV6-6	.	.	TRBJ1-1	CASRPHPHLNTEAFF	TGTGCCAGCAGGCCACATCCTCACCTGAACACTGAAGCTTTCTTT
TRBV7-2	few	.	TRBJ1-5	CASSSQGGDQPQHF	TGTGCCAGCAGCTCACAGGGAGGGGATCAGCCCCAGCATTTT
TRBV7-4	few	.	TRBJ1-1	CASSLVGRSTEAFF	TGTGCCAGCAGTTTGGTGGGGAGGAGCACTGAAGCTTTCTTT
TRBV5-1	.	.	TRBJ2-1	CASSRTDNSYNEQFF	TGCGCCAGCAGCAGGACAGACAACTCTTACAATGAGCAGTTCTTC
TRBV7-9	.	TRBD1	TRBJ1-2	CSSSSLKGRTGYGYTF	TGTTCCAGCAGCTCCCTAAAGGGGCGGACAGGGTATGGCTACACCTTC
TRBV19	.	TRBD1	TRBJ1-5	CASSMHRGQPQHF	TGTGCCAGTAGTATGCACAGGGGTCAGCCCCAGCATTTT
TRBV7-2	.	TRBD1	TRBJ1-1	CASSANRDRVAFF	TGTGCCAGCAGCGCTAACCGGGACAGGGTAGCTTTCTTT
TRBV5-1	few	TRBD2	TRBJ2-3	CASSWGRLAGDTQYF	TGCGCCAGCAGCTGGGGGCGGCTAGCGGGGGATACGCAGTATTTT
TRBV18	.	TRBD1	TRBJ2-5	CASSPDRGRDETQYF	TGTGCCAGCTCACCGGACAGGGGTAGGGATGAGACCCAGTACTTC
TRBV4-1	.	.	TRBJ1-3	CASSRQQGSGNTIYF	TGCGCCAGCAGCAGACAACAGGGTTCAGGAAACACCATATATTTT
TRBV21-1	.	.	TRBJ2-4	CASSKGPRGAKNIQYF	TGTGCCAGCAGCAAAGGACCAAGGGGCGCCAAAAACATTCAGTACTTC
TRBV4-3	few	.	TRBJ1-4	CASSQDAGDEKLFF	TGCGCCAGCAGCCAAGATGCAGGGGATGAAAAACTGTTTTTT
TRBV7-2	.	TRBD1	TRBJ2-7	CASSPTGWYEQYF	TGTGCCAGCAGCCCGACAGGGTGGTACGAGCAGTACTTC
TRBV7-9	once	TRBD1	TRBJ2-7	CSSSPPSDRGPHEQYF	TGTTCCAGCAGCCCGCCCTCGGACAGGGGGCCGCACGAGCAGTACTTC
TRBV5-6	.	.	TRBJ1-6	CASSLEGPPLHF	TGTGCCAGCAGCTTAGAGGGCCCACCCCTCCACTTT
TRBV14	many	.	TRBJ1-3	CASSQDRGTLSGNTIYF	TGTGCCAGCAGCCAAGATAGGGGGACACTATCTGGAAACACCATATATTTT
TRBV29-1	.	TRBD1	TRBJ2-7	CSVDEGAHEQYF	TGCAGCGTTGATGAGGGGGCCCACGAGCAGTACTTC
TRBV5-1	.	.	TRBJ1-1	CASSLEAGVTEAFF	TGCGCCAGCAGCTTGGAGGCAGGGGTCACTGAAGCTTTCTTT
TRBV5-1	.	.	TRBJ1-1	CASSLGENTEAFF	TGCGCCAGCAGCTTGGGAGAGAACACTGAAGCTTTCTTT
TRBV6-5	few	.	TRBJ1-2	CASSPPGVRGGGYTF	TGTGCCAGCAGTCCCCCTGGGGTGAGGGGAGGTGGCTACACCTTC
TRBV4-3	.	.	TRBJ2-1	CASSQDAQRIGNNEQFF	TGCGCCAGCAGCCAAGACGCCCAGCGGATTGGAAACAATGAGCAGTTCTTC
TRBV7-9	.	.	TRBJ2-7	CASSSKTIPYEQYF	TGTGCCAGCAGCTCGAAGACAATACCTTACGAGCAGTACTTC
TRBV5-4	.	TRBD1	TRBJ1-1	CASRRAGGNTEAFF	TGTGCCAGCAGACGCGCAGGGGGGAACACTGAAGCTTTCTTT
TRBV29-1	.	TRBD1	TRBJ2-7	CSVDPGGVRDEQYF	TGCAGCGTTGATCCAGGGGGCGTCCGTGACGAGCAGTACTTC
TRBV4-3	.	.	TRBJ2-2	CASSHGWVPSGTGELFF	TGCGCCAGCAGCCATGGATGGGTACCCAGCGGCACCGGGGAGCTGTTTTTT
TRBV27	few	TRBD1	TRBJ2-7	CASSRPGQGVEQYF	TGTGCCAGCAGTCGACCGGGACAGGGGGTCGAGCAGTACTTC
TRBV6-6	medium-sized	.	TRBJ1-3	CASKLTGNTIYF	TGTGCCAGCAAACTCACTGGAAACACCATATATTTT
TRBV7-8	.	TRBD1	TRBJ1-3	CASSWTTGNSGNTIYF	TGTGCCAGCAGCTGGACGACAGGGAACTCTGGAAACACCATATATTTT
TRBV7-3	.	.	TRBJ2-1	CASSLTGGNNEQFF	TGTGCCAGCAGCTTAACGGGGGGAAACAATGAGCAGTTCTTC
TRBV2	.	TRBD1	TRBJ1-2	CASSLTRDRASGGYTF	TGTGCCAGCAGTCTCACCCGGGACAGAGCCTCGGGGGGCTACACCTTC
TRBV5-4	few	.	TRBJ2-2	CASSYRAGRTGELFF	TGTGCCAGCAGCTACAGGGCAGGCAGGACCGGGGAGCTGTTTTTT
TRBV4-3	few	TRBD2	TRBJ2-2	CASSQDRLAGDTGELFF	TGCGCCAGCAGCCAAGATCGGCTAGCGGGGGACACCGGGGAGCTGTTTTTT
TRBV19	.	.	TRBJ1-1	CASSILGGSTEAFF	TGTGCCAGTAGTATTTTGGGGGGATCCACTGAAGCTTTCTTT
TRBV7-9	.	.	TRBJ1-1	CASSCYDRPTTDCYTEAFF	TGTGCCAGCAGCTGCTACGACCGGCCGACGACCGACTGTTACACTGAAGCTTTCTTT
TRBV19	.	.	TRBJ2-5	CASSITDNQETQYF	TGTGCCAGTAGTATCACGGACAACCAAGAGACCCAGTACTTC
TRBV5-4	.	.	TRBJ2-5	CASSSQGPRTQYF	TGTGCCAGCAGCTCTCAGGGTCCACGGACCCAGTACTTC
TRBV11-2	.	TRBD1	TRBJ1-4	CASSRTGENEKLFF	TGTGCCAGCAGCCGGACAGGGGAAAATGAAAAACTGTTTTTT
TRBV4-1	.	.	TRBJ2-5	CASSQEIEGVGETQYF	TGCGCCAGCAGCCAAGAGATTGAAGGGGTCGGTGAGACCCAGTACTTC
TRBV6-5	.	TRBD1	TRBJ1-5	CASRELLGQQHF	TGTGCCAGCAGGGAACTTTTGGGACAGCAGCATTTT
TRBV28	.	.	TRBJ2-1	CASSLRGTYNEQFF	TGTGCCAGCAGTTTAAGGGGGACGTACAATGAGCAGTTCTTC